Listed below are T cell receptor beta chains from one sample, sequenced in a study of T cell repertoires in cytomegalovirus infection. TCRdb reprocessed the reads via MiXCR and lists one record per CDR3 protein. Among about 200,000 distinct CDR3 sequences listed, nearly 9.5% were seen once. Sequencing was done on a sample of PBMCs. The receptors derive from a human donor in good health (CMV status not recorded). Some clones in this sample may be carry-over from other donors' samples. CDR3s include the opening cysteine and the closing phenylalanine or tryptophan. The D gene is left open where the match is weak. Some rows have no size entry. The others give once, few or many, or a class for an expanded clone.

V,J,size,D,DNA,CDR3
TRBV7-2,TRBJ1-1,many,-,TGTGCCAGCAGCCCGGGCTGGATGAACACTGAAGCTTTCTTT,CASSPGWMNTEAFF
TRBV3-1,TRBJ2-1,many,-,TGTGCCAGCAGCCAAGAGACGGCTTGGGATCACAATGAGCAGTTCTTC,CASSQETAWDHNEQFF
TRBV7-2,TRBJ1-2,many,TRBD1,TGTGCCAGCAGCTACAGACAGGGGACGACCCCAGGTGGCTACACCTTC,CASSYRQGTTPGGYTF
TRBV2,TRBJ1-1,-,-,TGTGCCAGCAGCCTGGGACGGCTGAACACTGAAGCTTTCTTT,CASSLGRLNTEAFF
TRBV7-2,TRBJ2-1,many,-,TGTGCCAGCAGCTTATCAAGAAACAATGAGCAGTTCTTC,CASSLSRNNEQFF
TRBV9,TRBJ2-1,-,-,TGTGCCAGCAGCGTAGTTCCCGCCGACCAGGGCGGTGAGCAGTTCTTC,CASSVVPADQGGEQFF
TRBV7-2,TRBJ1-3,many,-,TGTGCCAGCAGCAGACGGATGAGGGTTGGAAACACCATATATTTT,CASSRRMRVGNTIYF
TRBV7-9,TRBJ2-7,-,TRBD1,TGTGCCAGCAGCGAAACAGGGGGCACCTACGAGCAGTACTTC,CASSETGGTYEQYF
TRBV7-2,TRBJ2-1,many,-,TGTGCCAGCAGCCGAGAACACAGGGTCATCCCCTCTGAGCAGTTCTTC,CASSREHRVIPSEQFF
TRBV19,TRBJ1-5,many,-,TGTGCCAGTAGTATTCCGGGGATGAGGGCCCAGCATTTT,CASSIPGMRAQHF
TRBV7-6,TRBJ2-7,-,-,TGTGCCAGCCGACTCTCGGCCGGGGGCTCTTACGAGCAGTACTTC,CASRLSAGGSYEQYF
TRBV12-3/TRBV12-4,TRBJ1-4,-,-,TGTGCCAGCAGTTTAGCCATGGGCGGGAAACTGTTTTTT,CASSLAMGGKLFF
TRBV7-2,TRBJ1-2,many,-,TGTGCCAGCAACCAACGGGGTGGGGGCGCCAACTATGGCTACACCTTC,CASNQRGGGANYGYTF
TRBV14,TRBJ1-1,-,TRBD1,TGTGCCAGCAGCCGACAGGGGGTCACTGAAGCTTTCTTT,CASSRQGVTEAFF
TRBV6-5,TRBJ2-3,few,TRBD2,TGTGCCAGCAGCCCCAGCGGGACGGGGATGAGCACAGATACGCAGTATTTT,CASSPSGTGMSTDTQYF
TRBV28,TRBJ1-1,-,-,TGTGCCAGCAGTTTGAGTGGATCTCACACTGAAGCTTTCTTT,CASSLSGSHTEAFF
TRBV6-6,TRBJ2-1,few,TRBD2,TGTGCCAGCAGTTACTCGATTCCCTTTCAGACTAGCGGGATGAGCTCCTACAATGAGCAGTTCTTC,CASSYSIPFQTSGMSSYNEQFF
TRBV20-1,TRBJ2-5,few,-,TGCAGTGCTAGCGCCCCCACCCAGTACTTC,CSASAPTQYF
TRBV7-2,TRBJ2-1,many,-,TGTGCCAGCAGCCTGACTAGGTATCGCAATGAGCAGTTCTTC,CASSLTRYRNEQFF
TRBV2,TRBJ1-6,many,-,TGTGCCAGCAGTGAATGGGAGGGTTCACCCCTCCACTTT,CASSEWEGSPLHF
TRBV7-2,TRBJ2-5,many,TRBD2,TGTGCCAGCAGCTCAGCTGGAGCGGGAGTCTGGGAGACCCAGTACTTC,CASSSAGAGVWETQYF
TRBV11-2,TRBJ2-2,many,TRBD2,TGTGCCAGCAGCTCCATTAGGCCTTCAGCGGGAGTTTCCGGGGAGCTGTTTTTT,CASSSIRPSAGVSGELFF
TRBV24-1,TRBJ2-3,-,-,TGTGCCACCAGTGGGGGACTTGAGACAGATACGCAGTATTTT,CATSGGLETDTQYF
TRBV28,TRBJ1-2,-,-,TGTGCCAGCAGGCCCGGGACGGACGACTATGGCTACACCTTC,CASRPGTDDYGYTF
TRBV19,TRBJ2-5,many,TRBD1,TGTGCCAGTAGGGCCCCGGGACAGGGGGAAGAGACCCAGTACTTC,CASRAPGQGEETQYF
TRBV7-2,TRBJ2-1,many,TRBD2,TGTGCCAGCAGCTCCCTAGCGGTCAAATACAATGAGCAGTTCTTC,CASSSLAVKYNEQFF
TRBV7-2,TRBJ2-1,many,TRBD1,TGTGCCAGCAGCTTCCCGTCGAACAGGGGGAATGAGCAGTTCTTC,CASSFPSNRGNEQFF
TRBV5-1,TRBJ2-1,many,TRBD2,TGCGCCAGCAGCTTGGGTGAAGGACTAGCGACGGGGAATGAGCAGTTCTTC,CASSLGEGLATGNEQFF
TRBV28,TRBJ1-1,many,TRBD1,TGTGCCAGCAGTGCCACAACGGGACAGTCAAGAGGGACTGAAGCTTTCTTT,CASSATTGQSRGTEAFF
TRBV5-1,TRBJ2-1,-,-,TGCGCCAGCAGCCCTACCCGGACTACCACGGGCTACAATGAGCAGTTCTTC,CASSPTRTTTGYNEQFF
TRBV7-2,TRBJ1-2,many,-,TGTGCCAGCAGCCCCGCCGTGAAGGGGAATGGCTACACCTTC,CASSPAVKGNGYTF
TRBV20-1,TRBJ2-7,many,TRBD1,TGCAGTGCTAGCCAACCGGGACAGGGTTACGAGCAGTACTTC,CSASQPGQGYEQYF
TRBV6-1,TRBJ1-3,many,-,TGTGCCAGCAGTGAAGCGCGGCAGACAACTGGAAACACCATATATTTT,CASSEARQTTGNTIYF
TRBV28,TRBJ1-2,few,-,TGTGCCAGCAGCGAACCAGGGGCCCAGGCGTTTAATGGCTACACCTTC,CASSEPGAQAFNGYTF
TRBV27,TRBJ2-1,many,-,TGTGCCAGCAGTTTGATAGGACAGACTCCCTACAATGAGCAGTTCTTC,CASSLIGQTPYNEQFF
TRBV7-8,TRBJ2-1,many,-,TGTGCCAGCAGCGAGCCTTCTAATCCCCTGAGTAATGAGCAGTTCTTC,CASSEPSNPLSNEQFF
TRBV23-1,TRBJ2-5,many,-,TGCGCCAGCAGTCATCCCGGGACCACCAAAACACAAGAGACCCAGTACTTC,CASSHPGTTKTQETQYF
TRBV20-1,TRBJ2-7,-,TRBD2,TGCAGTGCTAGGGTGGGACTAGCGGCTTCCTACGAGCAGTACTTC,CSARVGLAASYEQYF
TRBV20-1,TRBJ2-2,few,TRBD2,TGCAGTGCTAGACCAAGCGGGAGGGGAGGCGGGGAGCTGTTTTTT,CSARPSGRGGGELFF
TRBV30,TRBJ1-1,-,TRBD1,TGTGCCTGGAGTACGGAGACAGGGGCGGCCACTGAAGCTTTCTTT,CAWSTETGAATEAFF
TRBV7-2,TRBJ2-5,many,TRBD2,TGTGCCAGCAGATTTAGCGGGGGACCCCAAGAGACCCAGTACTTC,CASRFSGGPQETQYF
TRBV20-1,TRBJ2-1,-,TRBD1,TGCAGTGCGGACAGGTTACTCGGCAATGAGCAGTTCTTC,CSADRLLGNEQFF
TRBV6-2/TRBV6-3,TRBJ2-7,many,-,TGTGCCAGCAGTTACACGCGAACCCACTCCTACGAGCAGTACTTC,CASSYTRTHSYEQYF
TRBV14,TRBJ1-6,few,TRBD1,TGTGCCAGCAGCCAAGTTCAGGGGGCGCGTGATTCACCCCTCCACTTT,CASSQVQGARDSPLHF
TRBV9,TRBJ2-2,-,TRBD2,TGTGCCAGCAGCGAAACGGGGGGGGACACCGGGGAGCTGTTTTTT,CASSETGGDTGELFF
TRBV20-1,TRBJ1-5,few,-,TGCAGTGCCAAGAATCCCGGGGGGACCGGTATAGGCAATCAGCCCCAGCATTTT,CSAKNPGGTGIGNQPQHF